This T cell receptor beta chain was recorded in a study of human T cells and chemical hapten exposure. The time point here: patch test 1, 2 weeks after DPC sensitization. Treatment specified: therapeutic diphenylcyclopropenone sensitization with weekly scalp DPC. The study drew its donors from alopecia patients who were 18 to 70 years old and suitable for DPC. Concerning this clonotype: As yet, its antigen is unknown.

Findings and caveats of the study: While controls formed fewer of them, expanded TCRs formed significantly more large CDR3 similarity clusters.

The CDR3 length is 13 residues. Germline-derived CDR1 and CDR2 are SGHDN and FVKESK. V shed 0 bases, J shed 15 bases, and the junction held 6 bases outside the gene matches. TCRdb processed the RACE reads anew with MiXCR; each CDR3 protein has one entry. This sample yields some 180,000 distinct CDR3 sequences, of which about 22% are seen a single time; 6.7% belongs to the top ten. The chain links TRBV14 to TRBJ2-1; 9 bases map to TRBD2. Sequencing was performed on whole blood, taken in connection with sensitization to the hapten diphenylcyclopropenone (DPC). The clonotype comes from a woman in her 50s with alopecia areata. Some clones in this sample may be carry-over from other donors' samples. CDR3 region: CASSQDLAGGMFF. CDR3 nucleotides: TGTGCCAGCAGCCAAGATCTGGCGGGGGGGATGTTCTTC.